A single sample is the source of the 24 T cell receptor beta chains below, sequenced in a study of blood T cell repertoires in COVID-19. Only in-frame clones appear in the TCRdb table, and some are missing; sequencing was by immunoSEQ multiplex PCR. The sample lists approximately 170,000 clones; approximately 91% were seen once. Sequencing input: peripheral blood. The receptors derive from a man aged 18 to 29 with COVID-19, enrolled during active disease.

The chain uses TRBV6-2 or TRBV6-3 and TRBJ1-2, with 7 bases aligning to TRBD1. CDR1 and CDR2 (germline): MNHEY, SVGEGT. J lost 5 bases, V lost 6 bases, and 6 bases had no gene match. The CDR3 has 13 amino acids. The CDR3 spells CASSRDRKYGYTF. The CDR3 DNA reads as TGTGCCAGCAGCCGGGACAGAAAATATGGCTACACCTTC.

This chain joins TRBV28 and TRBJ2-3, with TRBD1 matching over 12 bases. Unmatched junction bases numbered 8, after V lost 6 bases and J lost 1 base. Germline V gene data show CDR1 as MDHEN and CDR2 as SYDVKM. This CDR3 spans 17 amino acids. DNA of the CDR3: TGTGCCAGCAGAACCGGGACAGGGGGCTGGGGCACAGATACGCAGTATTTT. Its protein is CASRTGTGGWGTDTQYF.

The genes are TRBV3-1 (or the pseudogene TRBV3-2) and TRBJ1-3; tentative D call: TRBD1 (6 bases). The CDR3 has 17 amino acids. V lost 0 bases, J lost 4 bases, and 16 bases lay in between. Germline V gene lookup returns CDR1 LGHDT and CDR2 YNNKEL (reference sequence). Here the CDR3 DNA reads TGTGCCAGCAGCCAAGATCCGCCAGGGGATCTAGGAAACACCATATATTTT. Its translation: CASSQDPPGDLGNTIYF.

This chain links TRBV7-8 with TRBJ2-1, with a weak D call TRBD2 (6 bases). The CDR3 is 16 amino acids. V lost 4 bases and J 5 bases, leaving 18 bases between the germline ends. Germline-derived CDR1 and CDR2 are SGHVS and FQNEAQ. For the CDR3, the DNA is TGTGCCAGCAGCTCAGCAACGCGGGACGGGGACAATGAGCAGTTCTTC. It yields the protein CASSSATRDGDNEQFF. Complete variable domain (other parts from reference TRBV7-8 and TRBJ2-1): GAGVSQSPRYKVAKRGQDVALRCDPISGHVSLFWYQQALGQGPEFLTYFQNEAQLDKSGLPSDRFFAERPEGSVSTLKIQRTQQEDSAVYLCASSSATRDGDNEQFFGPGTRLTVL.

This clone was recorded only once. The rearrangement links TRBV4-3 to TRBJ2-7, with TRBD2 as a possible D gene (5 bases). CDR1 is LGHNA, CDR2 YSLEER, per germline. V was trimmed by 3 bases and J by 0 bases, leaving 12 bases between them. This CDR3 is 15 amino acids long. The CDR3 sequence is CASSQVPGSSYEQYF. CDR3 DNA: TGCGCCAGCAGCCAGGTTCCGGGGAGCTCCTACGAGCAGTACTTC.

The J gene is TRBJ1-5, the V gene TRBV9; D gene ambiguous. V gave up 0 bases and J gave up 5 bases, with 9 bases separating them. The germline V gene encodes CDR1 SGDLS and CDR2 YYNGEE. This CDR3 has 14 residues. CDR3 sequence: CASSVGSSDQPQHF. For the CDR3, the DNA is TGTGCCAGCAGCGTAGGGTCGAGCGATCAGCCCCAGCATTTT.

The rearrangement links TRBV6-5 to TRBJ2-1, with D possibly matching TRBD2 (6 bases). CDR1 is MNHEY, CDR2 SVGAGI, per germline. CDR3 size: 12 residues. The CDR3 nucleotides are TGTGGCTCGGGGGAGCTTTACAATGAGCAGTTCTTC. This encodes CGSGELYNEQFF.

The V and J genes are TRBV20-1 and TRBJ1-2, with unresolved D. The CDR3 runs 11 residues. Trimming left V 0 bases short and J 6 bases short, with 5 bases between. Germline CDR1 reads DFQATT; CDR2 reads SNEGSKA (reference sequence). CDR3: CSARDGNGYTF. The CDR3 DNA sequence: TGCAGTGCTAGAGACGGGAATGGCTACACCTTC.

The chain joins TRBV28 to TRBJ1-2, with D possibly matching TRBD1 (6 bases). The length of the CDR3 is 12 residues. Trimming shortened V by 7 bases and J by 5 bases, and 11 bases separated the two germline ends. From germline, CDR1 is MDHEN and CDR2 SYDVKM. CDR3 in DNA: TGTGCCAGCACCGGGACACATTATGGCTACACCTTC. Translating it yields CASTGTHYGYTF.

V usage is TRBV7-8 and J usage is TRBJ2-2, with 11 bases fitting TRBD2. Germline V gives CDR1 SGHVS, CDR2 FQNEAQ. This CDR3 is 17 amino acids long. V gave up 7 bases and J gave up 5 bases; unmatched junction bases: 12. CDR3 nucleotide sequence: TGTGCCAGCAACCAAGGAGGTAGCGGGAGGGTTACCGGGGAGCTGTTTTTT. Protein: CASNQGGSGRVTGELFF.

The rearrangement uses TRBV10-3 and TRBJ2-1; D gene uncertain. V shed 4 bases and J shed 2 bases, with 9 bases lying between them. Germline V lookup: CDR1 ENHRY, CDR2 SYGVKD. CDR3 length: 14 residues. CDR3 protein: CAISGAGTYNEQFF. In DNA form, the CDR3 reads TGTGCCATCAGTGGGGCAGGAACCTACAATGAGCAGTTCTTC.

This clone was observed a single time. The chain recombines TRBV6-5 with TRBJ2-7; D ambiguous. V was clipped by 0 bases and J by 3 bases, with 12 bases between them. This CDR3 comprises 15 residues. Germline CDR1 is MNHEY and CDR2 is SVGAGI. The CDR3 region has the DNA TGTGCCAGCAGTTACTCACGGGTTCTCAACTACGAGCAGTACTTC. This encodes CASSYSRVLNYEQYF.

J is TRBJ2-1 and V is TRBV12-3 or TRBV12-4; D is undetermined. This CDR3 comprises 12 residues. Between the trimmed V and J ends, which lost 3 bases and 13 bases, there was a span of 13 bases. The CDR3 region is CASSLVFGAQFF. The CDR3 DNA sequence: TGTGCCAGCAGTTTGGTTTTTGGAGCTCAGTTCTTC.

V gene TRBV2 combines with J gene TRBJ2-1; the match to TRBD2 covers 8 bases. Germline V gene data show CDR1 as SNHLY and CDR2 as FYNNEI. The CDR3 loop spans 13 amino acids. J was trimmed by 9 bases and V by 5 bases; bases with no gene match: 6. DNA of the CDR3: TGTGCCAGCAGTAACGGGAGGGGTGGTGAGCAGTTCTTC. Translated: CASSNGRGGEQFF.

The V call is TRBV3-1 (or the pseudogene TRBV3-2), the J call TRBJ2-1; D gene unclear. This CDR3 comprises 12 residues. From germline, CDR1 is LGHDT and CDR2 YNNKEL (reference sequence). V dropped 0 bases and J dropped 13 bases, with 10 bases sitting between them. The CDR3 sequence is CASSQDWLAQFF. CDR3 in DNA: TGTGCCAGCAGCCAAGATTGGTTGGCTCAGTTCTTC.

The sample holds one count of this clone. V gene TRBV2 combines with J gene TRBJ1-4; 7 bases are shared with TRBD1. The CDR3 runs to 14 residues. V was clipped by 3 bases and J by 3 bases; unmatched bases: 1. The germline CDR1 and CDR2 sequences are SNHLY and FYNNEI. DNA for the CDR3: TGTGCCAGCAGTGACGGGACAGCTAATGAAAAACTGTTTTTT. It encodes CASSDGTANEKLFF.

The gene calls are TRBV4-3 and TRBJ1-2; D is unresolved. Trimming stripped 0 bases from V and 7 bases from J, with 12 bases between. Germline V gives CDR1 LGHNA, CDR2 YSLEER. The CDR3 contains 14 residues. CDR3 coding DNA: TGCGCCAGCAGCCAAGATCTTAGGGCGGGTGGCTACACCTTC. Protein product: CASSQDLRAGGYTF.

The chain combines TRBV9 with TRBJ2-1, with TRBD1 as a possible D gene (6 bases). Germline values: CDR1 SGDLS, CDR2 YYNGEE. This CDR3 has 14 amino acids. The V end lost 1 base, the J end lost 8 bases, and 13 bases lay between the germline ends. The CDR3 spells CASSVTVAGDEQFF. The CDR3 DNA sequence: TGTGCCAGCAGCGTAACTGTCGCAGGGGATGAGCAGTTCTTC.

The sample holds one count of this clone. The chain carries TRBV7-6 and TRBJ2-2; D is perhaps TRBD1 (5 bases). The CDR3 runs 17 residues. Trimming took off 2 bases at V and 2 bases at J, with 15 bases between the two ends. The V gene's germline CDR1 is SGHVS and CDR2 FNYEAQ. The CDR3 coding sequence is TGTGCCAGCAGCTTACCCCAAAACAGGCCCAACACCGGGGAGCTGTTTTTT. Protein product: CASSLPQNRPNTGELFF. The full variable domain, rest sourced from reference TRBV7-6 and TRBJ2-2, is GAGVSQSPRYKVTKRGQDVALRCDPISGHVSLYWYRQALGQGPEFLTYFNYEAQQDKSGLPNDRFSAERPEGSISTLTIQRTEQRDSAMYRCASSLPQNRPNTGELFFGEGSRLTVL.

This clone was seen only once. J is TRBJ2-2 and V is TRBV6-5; D perhaps matches TRBD1 (6 bases). CDR1 is MNHEY and CDR2 is SVGAGI in the germline V gene. There are 15 residues in the CDR3. V shed 5 bases and J shed 3 bases, with 13 bases lying between them. In nucleotides, the CDR3 is TGTGCCAGCAGTAAGGCGACAGGTTACACCGGGGAGCTGTTTTTT. It is translated as CASSKATGYTGELFF.

This clone appeared a single time. The CDR3 DNA follows: TGTGCCAGCAGCTTAAGGGACAGGGGTCACAATGAGCAGTTCTTC. It is translated as CASSLRDRGHNEQFF. The gene calls are TRBV7-2 and TRBJ2-1, with 10 bases aligning to TRBD1. This CDR3 is built from 15 residues. Looked up from germline, CDR1 is SGHTA and CDR2 is FQGNSA. The trim removed 2 bases at V and 5 bases at J, leaving 3 bases unmatched.

The rearrangement links TRBV4-1 to TRBJ1-5, with D maybe TRBD1 (5 bases). This CDR3 is built from 17 residues. The V gene's germline CDR1 is MGHRA and CDR2 YSYEKL. Trimming took off 2 bases at V and 1 base at J, with 15 bases between the two ends. CDR3 sequence reads: CASSQYAGVGSNQPQHF. The CDR3 DNA reads as TGCGCCAGCAGCCAATATGCGGGGGTCGGGAGCAATCAGCCCCAGCATTTT.

The V gene is TRBV28, the J gene TRBJ2-7; the D gene is possibly TRBD2 (6 bases). Germline CDR1 and CDR2: MDHEN and SYDVKM. This CDR3 spans 16 amino acids. V was trimmed by 5 bases and J by 0 bases, leaving 17 bases between them. The CDR3 loop is CASSAIRDSSSYEQYF. CDR3 nucleotides: TGTGCCAGCAGTGCTATCAGGGACTCTTCCTCCTACGAGCAGTACTTC.

The chain links TRBV5-1 to TRBJ1-5; 8 nucleotides match TRBD1. After removal of 3 bases from V and 5 bases from J, the junction contained 10 bases not matched to a gene. The CDR3 consists of 16 residues. CDR1 and CDR2 (germline): SGHRS, YFSETQ. CDR3 DNA sequence: TGCGCCAGCAGCTCGGGGACAGGCGACCTCCATCAGCCCCAGCATTTT. It is translated as CASSSGTGDLHQPQHF. Combining the CDR3 with reference TRBV5-1 and TRBJ1-5 gives the whole variable domain KAGVTQTPRYLIKTRGQQVTLSCSPISGHRSVSWYQQTPGQGLQFLFEYFSETQRNKGNFPGRFSGRQFSNSRSEMNVSTLELGDSALYLCASSSGTGDLHQPQHFGDGTRLSIL.